The 17 T cell receptor beta chains in this list originate from one sample, sequenced in a study of patients and donors after allogeneic stem cell transplantation. TCRdb reprocessed the RT-PCR reads with MiXCR, giving one entry per CDR3 protein. The sample lists approximately 140,000 distinct CDR3 sequences, about a third occurring once. The sequencing input was blood, either unsorted or a sorted T cell fraction (not recorded which). Source of these receptors: a human donor who was either an allogeneic HSCT recipient or a stem cell or donor lymphocyte infusion donor (not recorded which). It is not recorded whose cells these are; they may come from a transplant donor.

V and J are TRBV6-4 and TRBJ1-2; TRBD1 matches 9 bases. From germline, CDR1 is MRHNA and CDR2 SNTAGT. V trimming: 6 bases; J trimming: 4 bases; junction bases outside the gene matches: 9. The CDR3 length is 15 residues. For the CDR3, the DNA is TGTGCCAGCAGGACGGGGACAGGGTGCGCCTATGGCTACACCTTC. Translating it yields CASRTGTGCAYGYTF.

This clonotype was picked up a small number of times. V usage is TRBV7-2 and J usage is TRBJ1-5; D ambiguous. Germline CDR1 reads SGHTA; CDR2 reads FQGNSA. The CDR3 has 13 amino acids. The ends were cut back, 5 bases at V and 4 bases at J, with 9 bases in the middle. CDR3 bases: TGTGCCAGCAGCATTGACGGGAATCAGCCCCAGCATTTT. It yields the protein CASSIDGNQPQHF.

V gene TRBV13 combines with J gene TRBJ1-4; perhaps TRBD1 as D (5 bases). In germline, CDR1 is PRHDT, CDR2 FYEKMQ (reference sequence). CDR3 size: 15 residues. Trimming took off 5 bases at V and 12 bases at J, with 22 bases between the two ends. The CDR3 reads CASSRVGTGKGELFF. CDR3 DNA: TGTGCCAGCAGCCGAGTGGGCACCGGAAAAGGGGAACTGTTTTTT.

This clonotype has more than one count but fewer than ten. This chain joins TRBV7-9 and TRBJ1-2; no reliable D call. Trimming left V 3 bases short and J 8 bases short, with 10 bases between. Germline assignment: CDR1 SEHNR and CDR2 FQNEAQ (reference sequence). The CDR3 totals 12 residues. CDR3 residues: CASSFLMGGYTF. Here the CDR3 DNA reads TGTGCCAGCAGCTTCCTTATGGGAGGCTACACCTTC.

This clonotype has just a few counts. The V call is TRBV7-2, the J call TRBJ1-1; 9 nucleotides agree with TRBD1. With 1 base clipped from V and 4 bases from J, the junction kept 7 bases outside the gene matches. CDR3 length equals 16 residues. CDR1 is SGHTA and CDR2 is FQGNSA in the germline V gene. The CDR3 loop is CASSLGYRGRGTEAFF. In DNA form, the CDR3 reads TGTGCCAGCAGCTTAGGTTACAGGGGGCGGGGCACTGAAGCTTTCTTT.

In its sample, this clonotype was seen a few times. V and J are TRBV2 and TRBJ1-1; D gene uncertain. V lost 8 bases and J lost 8, with 12 bases in between. CDR3 length equals 11 residues. Germline values: CDR1 SNHLY, CDR2 FYNNEI. The CDR3 loop is CASGMDGEAFF. CDR3 bases: TGTGCCAGCGGAATGGACGGGGAAGCTTTCTTT.

The chain combines TRBV20-1 with TRBJ1-4; perhaps TRBD1 as D (5 bases). Trimming removed 6 bases at V and 8 bases at J, with 7 bases between. This CDR3 spans 10 amino acids. Germline lookup yields CDR1 DFQATT and CDR2 SNEGSKA (reference sequence). The CDR3: CSAWGEKLFF. CDR3 sequence (DNA): TGCAGTGCATGGGGGGAAAAACTGTTTTTT.

This clonotype was counted a few times. V is TRBV9 and J is TRBJ2-3, with a weak D call TRBD2 (6 bases). V lost 7 bases and J lost 2, with 14 bases in between. This CDR3 is built from 14 residues. Germline loops: CDR1 SGDLS, CDR2 YYNGEE. CDR3 region: CASGREPITDTQYF. The CDR3 nucleotides are TGTGCCAGCGGTCGGGAGCCGATCACAGATACGCAGTATTTT. Variable domain in full (rest from reference TRBV9 and TRBJ2-3): DSGVTQTPKHLITATGQRVTLRCSPRSGDLSVYWYQQSLDQGLQFLIQYYNGEERAKGNILERFSAQQFPDLHSELNLSSLELGDSALYFCASGREPITDTQYFGPGTRLTVL.

This clonotype was detected a few times. CDR3 sequence reads: CSARGWSDLNTEAFF. CDR3 in DNA: TGCAGTGCTAGAGGTTGGTCGGATCTGAACACTGAAGCTTTCTTT. The rearrangement links TRBV20-1 to TRBJ1-1; unclear D gene. Trimming removed 1 base at V and 0 bases at J, with 12 bases between. There are 15 residues in the CDR3. Per the germline V gene, CDR1 is DFQATT and CDR2 is SNEGSKA (reference sequence).

This chain joins TRBV20-1 and TRBJ2-3; weak D call: TRBD2 (5 bases). Deletions cut 6 bases from V and 3 bases from J, with 13 bases between. The length of the CDR3 is 13 residues. Germline V CDR1 and CDR2: DFQATT, SNEGSKA (reference sequence). The CDR3, as DNA: TGCAGTGCCGGGTCCGAGGGTACAGATACGCAGTATTTT. Residues: CSAGSEGTDTQYF.

The rearrangement joins TRBV4-3 to TRBJ1-1; no firm D call. There are 13 residues in the CDR3. Looked up from germline, CDR1 is LGHNA and CDR2 is YSLEER. Trimming left V 0 bases short and J 7 bases short, with 9 bases between. DNA for the CDR3: TGCGCCAGCAGCCAAGAGGAGGGTAATGAAGCTTTCTTT. It encodes CASSQEEGNEAFF.

The rearrangement joins TRBV27 to TRBJ2-1; no definite D call. The length of the CDR3 is 16 residues. CDR1 is MNHEY and CDR2 is SMNVEV in the germline V gene (reference sequence). V lost 5 bases and J 0 bases, leaving 14 bases between the germline ends. CDR3 coding DNA: TGTGCCAGCAGTAGCAAGGGCGCCAGCTCCTACAATGAGCAGTTCTTC. Protein: CASSSKGASSYNEQFF.

In this sample, this clonotype turned up a few times. The chain carries TRBV10-3 and TRBJ2-5; TRBD1 matches at 7 bases. With 8 bases clipped from V and 2 bases from J, the junction kept 5 bases outside the gene matches. Germline V gene data show CDR1 as ENHRY and CDR2 as SYGVKD. This CDR3 region has 13 residues. The CDR3 coding sequence is TGTGCCATCTCTGCGACAGGGCAAGAGACCCAGTACTTC. It specifies CAISATGQETQYF.

The CDR3 loop reads CASSLTRASGNEQFF. DNA of the CDR3: TGCGCCAGCAGCTTGACGAGGGCGTCGGGCAATGAGCAGTTCTTC. The J gene is TRBJ2-1, the V gene TRBV5-1; the D gene is possibly TRBD2 (5 bases). The CDR3 spans 15 residues. The V end was cut by 1 base, the J end by 6 bases, with 14 bases between. CDR1 and CDR2 from the germline V gene are SGHRS and YFSETQ.

This clonotype has at least ten counts. The rearrangement links TRBV10-3 to TRBJ2-3, with D hard to call. Germline CDR1 and CDR2: ENHRY and SYGVKD. The CDR3 length is 15 residues. With 3 bases removed from V and 2 bases from J, the gap between germline ends came to 12 bases. CDR3 sequence reads: CAISDSRKDTDTQYF. DNA of the CDR3: TGTGCCATCAGTGACAGCCGGAAGGACACAGATACGCAGTATTTT.

This clonotype showed up just a few times. The chain carries TRBV5-5 and TRBJ1-5, with D possibly being TRBD1 (5 bases). CDR3 size: 17 residues. From germline, CDR1 is SGHKS and CDR2 YYEKEE (reference sequence). Trimming took off 4 bases at V and 1 base at J, with 18 bases between the two ends. CDR3 sequence: CASSRSGQGMSNQPQHF. The CDR3 DNA reads as TGTGCCAGCAGCCGCTCGGGGCAGGGAATGAGCAATCAGCCCCAGCATTTT.

The J gene is TRBJ1-1, the V gene TRBV7-9, with 9 bases fitting TRBD1. V was pared by 0 bases and J by 3 bases, with 11 bases of the junction left unmatched. Looked up from germline, CDR1 is SEHNR and CDR2 is FQNEAQ (reference sequence). The CDR3 consists of 18 residues. This CDR3 is CASSLAGRDRVKDTEAFF. The CDR3 DNA reads TGTGCCAGCAGCTTAGCGGGAAGGGACAGGGTGAAAGACACTGAAGCTTTCTTT.